This T cell receptor beta chain was sequenced for a study of beta chain features in type 1 diabetes. Reverse transcribing all isolated RNA meant expressed TCRB transcripts were sequenced. The repertoire was sequenced with immunoSEQ multiplex PCR; TCRdb's copy has only in-frame clones and lacks some. The data hold hundreds of thousands of clones, with about 16% observed a single time. This clone has only a few counts. Its antigen is unknown. One heparinised blood draw averaging approximately 100 mL was given by each donor. Every sorted population was more than 95% pure. General study points: A potential PCR bias toward shorter templates would be equal in patient and control samples. At VDJ recombination sites, type 1 diabetes patients had fewer insertions and more deleted nucleotides.

The CDR3 runs 14 residues. Germline lookup yields CDR1 SGHRS and CDR2 YFSETQ. J was trimmed by 2 bases and V by 4 bases; bases with no gene match: 3. The sequenced material came from naive CD4+ T cells from blood. This receptor was taken from a man aged 18 to 30 in good health. The chain uses TRBV5-1 and TRBJ2-3; 8 bases agree with TRBD1. CDR3 DNA: TGCGCCAGCAGCCCGACAGGGGCCACAGATACGCAGTATTTT. This sequence encodes CASSPTGATDTQYF.